The 8 T cell receptor beta chains below all came from one sample that was sequenced in a study of blood T cells in healthy people across ages. A second PCR, run for roughly 7 to 11 cycles, used a sample-barcoded 5' primer plus a J-beta primer mix. TCRdb reprocessed the 5' RACE reads with MiXCR, giving one entry per CDR3 protein. Among about 1 million distinct CDR3 sequences, 35% to 55% were seen once, and the ten largest hold under 20%. The sequenced sample consisted of blood. These receptors all come from an older woman in good health.

The V and J genes are TRBV12-3 or TRBV12-4 and TRBJ2-3, with 9 nucleotides matching TRBD2. V trimming: 5 bases; J trimming: 0 bases; junction bases outside the gene matches: 6. The CDR3 totals 16 residues. CDR3 loop: CASSPRTSDSTDTQYF. CDR3 DNA sequence: TGTGCCAGCAGTCCTCGGACTAGCGATAGCACAGATACGCAGTATTTT.

CDR3 sequence: CASSYGGFGAQHF. The CDR3 nucleotides are TGTGCCAGCAGTTACGGGGGTTTCGGGGCCCAGCATTTT. This chain connects TRBV6-5 to TRBJ1-5; perhaps TRBD1 as D (5 bases). CDR3 size: 13 residues. V was clipped by 2 bases and J by 11 bases, with 13 bases between them. The germline V gene has CDR1 MNHEY and CDR2 SVGAGI.

Concerning this clonotype: A much bigger clone sits one base away, suggesting this may be a read error. The chain has TRBV6-2 or TRBV6-3 and TRBJ2-6; TRBD2 might be the D (5 bases). CDR1 and CDR2 from the germline V gene are MNHEY and SVGEGT. The CDR3 runs to 15 residues. The CDR3 sequence is CVSSYRGTGANVLTF. The CDR3 DNA follows: TGTGTCAGCAGTTATCGGGGAACTGGGGCCAACGTCCTGACTTTC.

The V gene is TRBV7-9, the J gene TRBJ2-3; no reliable D call. V shed 5 bases and J shed 2 bases, with 17 bases lying between them. This CDR3 contains 16 residues. Germline-derived CDR1 and CDR2 are SEHNR and FQNEAQ (reference sequence). The CDR3 spells CASSPRTTASTDTQYF. CDR3 coding DNA: TGTGCCAGCAGCCCTCGGACCACTGCCTCCACAGATACGCAGTATTTT.

This chain links TRBV7-9 with TRBJ2-5, with 8 bases lining up with TRBD1. With the DNA end fitting TRBJ2-1 better, the J assignment may be wrong. The germline gives CDR1 SEHNR, CDR2 FQNEAQ (reference sequence). The CDR3 totals 15 residues. CDR3 in amino acids: CASSRDRGSQETQFF. The CDR3 DNA reads TGTGCCAGCAGCCGCGACAGGGGCAGTCAAGAGACCCAGTTCTTC.

The V call is TRBV14, the J call TRBJ2-3; 13 positions match TRBD2. The CDR3 length is 17 residues. V shed 1 base and J 4 bases; nucleotides not matched to a gene: 5. The germline CDR1 and CDR2 sequences are SGHDN and FVKESK. This CDR3 is CASSQGTSGRFADTQYF. CDR3 bases: TGTGCCAGCAGCCAAGGGACTAGCGGGAGATTCGCAGATACGCAGTATTTT.

Only one count was recorded for this clonotype. The chain combines TRBV6-5 with TRBJ2-3, with 9 nucleotides matching TRBD1. Trimming at V came to 7 bases and at J to 11 bases, leaving 16 bases not matched to a gene. Looked up from germline, CDR1 is MNHEY and CDR2 is SVGAGI. The CDR3 loop spans 15 amino acids. DNA of the CDR3: TGTGCCAGCAACCTGAACCGGGACAGGGTGGACGAGCAGTATTTT. Translation gives CASNLNRDRVDEQYF.

The V call is TRBV6-6, the J call TRBJ2-3; TRBD1 might be the D (5 bases). The CDR3 totals 15 residues. V lost 7 bases and J 1 base, leaving 15 bases between the germline ends. Germline V CDR1 and CDR2: MNHNY, SVGAGI (reference sequence). The CDR3 region is CASNTQGKGTDTQYF. The CDR3 coding sequence is TGTGCCAGCAACACCCAGGGAAAGGGCACAGATACGCAGTATTTT.